This paragraph covers one T cell receptor beta chain sequence. The antigen is undetermined. Produced via immunoSEQ multiplex PCR; TCRdb's table is partial and in-frame only. Of 40,000 to 55,000 clones detected, 88% appear once; the ten largest clones hold less than 4%. The data belong to a study of OX40 agonist ivuxolimab in advanced cancers. Study outcomes and limitations: More expanded clones were seen, on average, in CD8+ T cells than in CD4+.

CDR1 and CDR2 (germline): SGHNT, YENEEA. The CDR3 length is 11 residues. With 5 bases removed from V and 0 bases from J, the gap between germline ends came to 2 bases. The V gene is TRBV11-3, the J gene TRBJ2-7, with D hard to call. The clonotype was recovered from an adult with an advanced solid tumor such as melanoma, head and neck, liver or kidney cancer. This material consisted of CD4+ or CD8+ T cells sorted from blood, taken in a trial of the OX40 agonist ivuxolimab. DNA for the CDR3: TGTGCCAGCAGCCGCTCCTACGAGCAGTACTTC. Residues: CASSRSYEQYF.